This note documents a single TCR beta chain sequence. This record belongs to a study of blood T cell repertoires in COVID-19. This CDR3 is 13 amino acids long. Germline V lookup: CDR1 LGHDT, CDR2 YNNKEL (reference sequence). V was pared by 6 bases and J by 7 bases, with 7 bases of the junction left unmatched. Only in-frame clones appear in the TCRdb table, and some are missing; sequencing was by immunoSEQ multiplex PCR. This sample carries some 300,000 clones, over 85% of them seen once, and the ten largest clones take less than 3%. The sequencing input was PBMCs or T cells enriched from blood (not recorded which). J is TRBJ2-7 and V is TRBV3-1 (or the pseudogene TRBV3-2); TRBD1 matches 9 bases. The TCR comes from a woman in her forties or fifties who had been exposed to COVID-19. The CDR3 region is CASRGDRGWEQYF. The CDR3 DNA sequence: TGTGCCAGCAGAGGCGACAGGGGGTGGGAGCAGTACTTC.